Following are 4 T cell receptor beta chains from one sample sequenced in a study of T cell responses to AZD1222 COVID-19 vaccine. The repertoire was sequenced with immunoSEQ multiplex PCR; TCRdb's copy has only in-frame clones and lacks some. This sample has tens of thousands of clones, with about 92% found just once. This specimen was peripheral blood, taken 28 days after the second AZD1222 dose. Receptors originate from an adult who received the AZD1222 COVID-19 vaccine.

The gene calls are TRBV4-2 and TRBJ1-4, with D perhaps matching TRBD1 (6 bases). The CDR3 totals 14 residues. The germline V gene has CDR1 LGHNA and CDR2 YNFKEQ. V shed 6 bases and J shed 8 bases, with 16 bases lying between them. The chain's CDR3 is CASRGARGGEKLFF. CDR3 DNA: TGTGCCAGCAGGGGGGCCCGAGGTGGCGAAAAACTGTTTTTT.

The chain couples TRBV15 to TRBJ1-2; perhaps TRBD1 as D (5 bases). V was pared by 5 bases and J by 3 bases, with 13 bases between. Looked up from germline, CDR1 is LNHNV and CDR2 is YYDKDF (reference sequence). This CDR3 comprises 14 residues. The CDR3: CATSALGGDYGYTF. CDR3 coding DNA: TGTGCCACCAGCGCCCTCGGGGGGGACTATGGCTACACCTTC. The full variable domain, with the rest looked up from reference TRBV15 and TRBJ1-2, is DAMVIQNPRYQVTQFGKPVTLSCSQTLNHNVMYWYQQKSSQAPKLLFHYYDKDFNNEADTPDNFQSRRPNTSFCFLDIRSPGLGDTAMYLCATSALGGDYGYTFGSGTRLTVV.

The chain joins TRBV14 to TRBJ2-2; D possibly corresponds to TRBD2 (5 bases). CDR1 is SGHDN and CDR2 is FVKESK in the germline V gene. Trimming removed 1 base from V and 7 bases from J, with 13 bases in between. CDR3 length: 15 amino acids. CDR3 coding DNA: TGTGCCAGCAGCCAAGTTCGGGGTACCTTCGGGGAGCTGTTTTTT. It is translated as CASSQVRGTFGELFF.

The chain carries TRBV27 and TRBJ2-7; D not resolved. Germline CDR1 and CDR2: MNHEY and SMNVEV (reference sequence). This CDR3 has 15 amino acids. V was clipped by 2 bases and J by 4 bases, with 15 bases between them. CDR3 DNA sequence: TGTGCCAGCAGTTTAAAAGTGTTATCCCCGTACGAGCAGTACTTC. The encoded protein is CASSLKVLSPYEQYF.